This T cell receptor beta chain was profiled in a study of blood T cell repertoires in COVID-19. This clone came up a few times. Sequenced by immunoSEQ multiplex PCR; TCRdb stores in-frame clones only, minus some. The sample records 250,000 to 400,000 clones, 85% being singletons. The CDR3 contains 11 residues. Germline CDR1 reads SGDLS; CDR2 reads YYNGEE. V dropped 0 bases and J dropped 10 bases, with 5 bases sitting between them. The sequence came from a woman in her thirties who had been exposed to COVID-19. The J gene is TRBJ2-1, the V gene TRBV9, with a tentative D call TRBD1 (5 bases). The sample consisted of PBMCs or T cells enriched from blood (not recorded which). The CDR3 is CASSVEGEQFF. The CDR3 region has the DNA TGTGCCAGCAGCGTAGAGGGGGAGCAGTTCTTC.